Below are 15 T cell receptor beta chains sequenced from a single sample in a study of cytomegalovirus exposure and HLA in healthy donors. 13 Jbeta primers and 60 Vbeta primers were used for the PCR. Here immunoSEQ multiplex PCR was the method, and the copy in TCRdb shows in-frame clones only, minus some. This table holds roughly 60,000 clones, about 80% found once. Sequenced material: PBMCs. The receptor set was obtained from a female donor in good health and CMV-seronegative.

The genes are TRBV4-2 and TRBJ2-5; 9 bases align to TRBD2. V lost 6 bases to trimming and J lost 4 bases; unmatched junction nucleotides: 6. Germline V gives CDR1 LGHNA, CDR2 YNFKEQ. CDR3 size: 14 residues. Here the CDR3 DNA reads TGTGCCAGCAGTCATGATAGCGGGGGAGAGACCCAGTACTTC. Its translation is CASSHDSGGETQYF.

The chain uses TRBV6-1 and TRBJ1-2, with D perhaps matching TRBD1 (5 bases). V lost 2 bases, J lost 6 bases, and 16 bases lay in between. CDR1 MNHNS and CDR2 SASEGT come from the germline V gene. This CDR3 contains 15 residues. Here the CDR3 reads CASSERWMGGNGYTF. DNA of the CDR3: TGTGCCAGCAGTGAAAGGTGGATGGGGGGGAATGGCTACACCTTC.

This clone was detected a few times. The CDR3 nucleotides are TGCGCCAGCAGCATCGACGGGTATGGCTACACCTTC. Translating gives CASSIDGYGYTF. The genes are TRBV5-1 and TRBJ1-2; no firm D call. This CDR3 contains 12 residues. The germline gives CDR1 SGHRS, CDR2 YFSETQ. The ends were cut back, 4 bases at V and 5 bases at J, with 9 bases in the middle.

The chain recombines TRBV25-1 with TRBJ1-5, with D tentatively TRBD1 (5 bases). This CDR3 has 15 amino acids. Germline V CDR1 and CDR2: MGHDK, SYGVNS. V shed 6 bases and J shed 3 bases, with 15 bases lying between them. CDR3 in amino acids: CASSEGGADNQPQHF. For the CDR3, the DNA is TGTGCCAGCAGCGAGGGAGGGGCGGACAATCAGCCCCAGCATTTT.

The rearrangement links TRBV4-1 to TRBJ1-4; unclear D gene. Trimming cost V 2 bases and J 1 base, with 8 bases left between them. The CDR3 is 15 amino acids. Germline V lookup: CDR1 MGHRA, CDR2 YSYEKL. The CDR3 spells CASSQILKTNEKLFF. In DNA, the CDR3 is TGCGCCAGCAGCCAAATACTTAAAACTAATGAAAAACTGTTTTTT.

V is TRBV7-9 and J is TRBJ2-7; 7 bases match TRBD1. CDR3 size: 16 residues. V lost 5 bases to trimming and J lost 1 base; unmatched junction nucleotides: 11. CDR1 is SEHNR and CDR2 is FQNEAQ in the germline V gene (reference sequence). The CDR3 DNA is TGTGCCAGCAGCCCCGCCCTGGGACAGAATTCCTACGAGCAGTACTTC. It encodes CASSPALGQNSYEQYF.

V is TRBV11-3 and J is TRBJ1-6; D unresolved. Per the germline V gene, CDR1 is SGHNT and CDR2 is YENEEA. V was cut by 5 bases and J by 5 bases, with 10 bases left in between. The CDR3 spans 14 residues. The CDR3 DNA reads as TGTGCCAGCAGCCAAACGGGTAATAATTCACCCCTCCACTTT. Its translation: CASSQTGNNSPLHF.

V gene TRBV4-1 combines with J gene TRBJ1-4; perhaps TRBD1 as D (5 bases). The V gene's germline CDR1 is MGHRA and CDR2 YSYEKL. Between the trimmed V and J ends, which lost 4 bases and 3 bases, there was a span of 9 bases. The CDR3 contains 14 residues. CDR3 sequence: CASSPGLPNEKLFF. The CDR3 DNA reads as TGCGCCAGCAGCCCAGGGTTACCTAATGAAAAACTGTTTTTT.

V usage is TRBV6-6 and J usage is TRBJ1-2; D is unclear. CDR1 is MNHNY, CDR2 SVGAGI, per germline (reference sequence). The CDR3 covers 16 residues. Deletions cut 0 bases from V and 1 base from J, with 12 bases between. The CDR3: CASSYSSSSLNYGYTF. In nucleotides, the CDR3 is TGTGCCAGCAGTTACTCGTCGTCATCACTTAACTATGGCTACACCTTC.

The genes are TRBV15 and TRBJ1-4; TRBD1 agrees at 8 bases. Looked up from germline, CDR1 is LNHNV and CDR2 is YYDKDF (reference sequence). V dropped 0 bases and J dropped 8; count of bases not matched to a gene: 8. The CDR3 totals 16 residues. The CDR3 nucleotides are TGTGCCACCAGCAGAGATCAGTCAGGGGGCAAGGAAAAACTGTTTTTT. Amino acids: CATSRDQSGGKEKLFF.

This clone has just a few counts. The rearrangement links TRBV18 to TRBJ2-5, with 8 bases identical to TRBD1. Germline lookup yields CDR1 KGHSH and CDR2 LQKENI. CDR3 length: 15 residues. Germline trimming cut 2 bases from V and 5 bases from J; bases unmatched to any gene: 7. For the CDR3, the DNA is TGTGCCAGCTCACCAGACAGGGGCCCCAGCGAGACCCAGTACTTC. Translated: CASSPDRGPSETQYF.

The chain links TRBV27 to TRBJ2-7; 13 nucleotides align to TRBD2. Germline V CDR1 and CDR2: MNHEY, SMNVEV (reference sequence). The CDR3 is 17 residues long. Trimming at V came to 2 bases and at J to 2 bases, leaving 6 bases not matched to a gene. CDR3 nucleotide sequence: TGTGCCAGCAGTTTACGAACCGGGACTAGCGGGACCTACGAGCAGTACTTC. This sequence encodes CASSLRTGTSGTYEQYF.

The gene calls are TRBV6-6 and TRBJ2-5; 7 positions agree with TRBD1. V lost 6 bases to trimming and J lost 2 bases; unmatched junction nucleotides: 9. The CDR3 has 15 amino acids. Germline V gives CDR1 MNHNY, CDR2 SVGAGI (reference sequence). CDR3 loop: CASRAGTAPQETQYF. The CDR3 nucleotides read TGTGCCAGCAGGGCAGGGACAGCCCCGCAAGAGACCCAGTACTTC.

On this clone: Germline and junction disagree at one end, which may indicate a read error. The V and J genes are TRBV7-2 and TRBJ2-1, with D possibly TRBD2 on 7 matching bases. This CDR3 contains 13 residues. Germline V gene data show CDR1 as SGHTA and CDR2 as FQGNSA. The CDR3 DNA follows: TGTGCCAGCAGCCCCCGGGGGGCAGCCTTCCGGATCTTC. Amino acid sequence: CASSPRGAAFRIF.

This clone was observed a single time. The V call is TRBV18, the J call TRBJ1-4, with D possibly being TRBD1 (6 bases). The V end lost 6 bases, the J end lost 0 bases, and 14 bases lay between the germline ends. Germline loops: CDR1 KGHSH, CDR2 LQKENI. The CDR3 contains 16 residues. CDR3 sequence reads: CASSSTEGATNEKLFF. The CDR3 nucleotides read TGTGCCAGCTCCTCGACAGAGGGGGCAACTAATGAAAAACTGTTTTTT. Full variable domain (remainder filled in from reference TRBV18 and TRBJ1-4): NAGVMQNPRHLVRRRGQEARLRCSPMKGHSHVYWYRQLPEEGLKFMVYLQKENIIDESGMPKERFSAEFPKEGPSILRIQQVVRGDSAAYFCASSSTEGATNEKLFFGSGTQLSVL.